This T cell receptor (beta chain) was captured by sequencing in a study of HIV-infected children after antiretroviral therapy interruption. Study-wide background: Children's median ages were about 9.2 years and 8 years by group.

This clonotype was counted at least ten times. Indicated treatment: PENTA 11 planned treatment interruption arm or continuous ART arm. The TCR library was built from RNA with a 3' RACE protocol and unique molecular identifiers. TCRdb re-called the 3' RACE reads through MiXCR, storing one row per CDR3 protein. The sample carries around 47,000 distinct CDR3 sequences, 3.5% to 5% recorded once. J was trimmed by 8 bases and V by 2 bases; bases with no gene match: 9. CDR3 length: 14 residues. CDR1 and CDR2 from the germline V gene are SGHRS and YFSETQ. The J gene is TRBJ1-1, the V gene TRBV5-1; 7 bases align to TRBD1. This clonotype was sampled from a pool of human donors with HIV. The sample was CD45RA+ CD4+ T cells from PBMCs, pooled from several time points, taken from a donor given antiretroviral therapy, either interrupted or continuous. Subset meaning: naive CD4+ CD45RA+ CD45RO- T cells. CDR3 sequence reads: CASSLPGTAPEAFF. The CDR3 DNA follows: TGCGCCAGCAGCTTACCCGGGACAGCCCCCGAAGCTTTCTTT.